This TCR beta chain emerged from a study of T cell repertoires in cytomegalovirus infection. TCRdb ran MiXCR on the reads and lists one entry per CDR3 protein. The top ten clones hold just under 70% of a sample with roughly 60,000 distinct CDR3 sequences, 33% of them seen once. The CDR3 extends over 16 amino acids. V lost 1 base and J lost 0, with 12 bases in between. CDR1 SGHVS and CDR2 FQNEAQ come from the germline V gene. This clonotype has at least ten counts. Its antigen is not known. This TCR was sampled from a human donor in good health (CMV status not recorded). Some clones in this sample may be carry-over from other donors' samples. Sequenced material: PBMCs, sequenced either directly or after in vitro stimulation (not recorded which). The chain employs TRBV7-8 and TRBJ1-1; a weak D match, TRBD1 (5 bases). The DNA for the CDR3 is TGTGCCAGCAGCTTAGGACAGCCGCTCATGAACACTGAAGCTTTCTTT. It is translated as CASSLGQPLMNTEAFF.